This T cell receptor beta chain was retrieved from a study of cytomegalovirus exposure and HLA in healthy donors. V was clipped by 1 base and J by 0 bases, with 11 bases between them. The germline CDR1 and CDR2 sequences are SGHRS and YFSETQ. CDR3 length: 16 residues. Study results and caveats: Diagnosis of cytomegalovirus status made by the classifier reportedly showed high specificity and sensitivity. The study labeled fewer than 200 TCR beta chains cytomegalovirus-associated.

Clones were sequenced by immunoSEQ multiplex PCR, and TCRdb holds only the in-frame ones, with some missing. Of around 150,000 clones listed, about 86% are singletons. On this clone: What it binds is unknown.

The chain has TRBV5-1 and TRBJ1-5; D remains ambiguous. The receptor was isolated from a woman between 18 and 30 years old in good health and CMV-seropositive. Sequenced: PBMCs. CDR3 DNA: TGCGCCAGCAGCTTGAGCCTCCATCATAGCAATCAGCCCCAGCATTTT. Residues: CASSLSLHHSNQPQHF. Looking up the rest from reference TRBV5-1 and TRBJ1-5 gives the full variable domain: KAGVTQTPRYLIKTRGQQVTLSCSPISGHRSVSWYQQTPGQGLQFLFEYFSETQRNKGNFPGRFSGRQFSNSRSEMNVSTLELGDSALYLCASSLSLHHSNQPQHFGDGTRLSIL.